Below are 27 T cell receptor beta chains sequenced from a single sample in a study of T cell responses to AZD1222 COVID-19 vaccine. Clones were sequenced by immunoSEQ multiplex PCR, and TCRdb holds only the in-frame ones, with some missing. The data show 150,000 to 200,000 clones, just under 95% seen once. This specimen consisted of peripheral blood, obtained on day 0 of AZD1222 vaccination. Receptors originate from an adult in good health.

The rearrangement uses TRBV4-3 and TRBJ2-6, with D perhaps TRBD2 (5 bases). The germline V gene has CDR1 LGHNA and CDR2 YSLEER. The CDR3 is made up of 16 amino acids. V gave up 0 bases and J gave up 2 bases, with 8 bases separating them. CDR3 sequence reads: CASSQDSDPGANVLTF. The CDR3 bases are TGCGCCAGCAGCCAAGATAGCGACCCTGGGGCCAACGTCCTGACTTTC.

The chain employs TRBV18 and TRBJ1-6, with TRBD1 matching 10 bases. Germline V gene sequence: CDR1 KGHSH, CDR2 LQKENI. V was pared by 11 bases and J by 7 bases, with 5 bases of the junction left unmatched. The CDR3 loop spans 13 amino acids. CDR3 sequence reads: CASRQGANSPLHF. CDR3 in DNA: TGTGCCTCCAGACAGGGGGCGAATTCACCCCTCCACTTT.

V is TRBV7-8 and J is TRBJ2-3; no clear D. Trimming took 6 bases from V and 1 from J, leaving 14 bases between them. Germline V gene lookup returns CDR1 SGHVS and CDR2 FQNEAQ. The CDR3 contains 15 residues. CDR3 nucleotides: TGTGCCAGCAGTTCTTGGCGGAGTCGCACAGATACGCAGTATTTT. This codes for CASSSWRSRTDTQYF. Looking up the rest from reference TRBV7-8 and TRBJ2-3 gives the full variable domain: GAGVSQSPRYKVAKRGQDVALRCDPISGHVSLFWYQQALGQGPEFLTYFQNEAQLDKSGLPSDRFFAERPEGSVSTLKIQRTQQEDSAVYLCASSSWRSRTDTQYFGPGTRLTVL.

The V call is TRBV5-3, the J call TRBJ1-3; no definite D call. TRBV5-3 is an open reading frame, and its role is uncertain. V was shortened by 1 base and J by 8 bases, with 16 bases between the two germline ends. This CDR3 has 15 amino acids. The DNA of the CDR3 is TGTGCCAGAAGCTTGAGGCAGCCGCACTCTCACACCATATATTTT. Translation gives CARSLRQPHSHTIYF.

This chain uses TRBV7-9 with TRBJ1-2; D might be TRBD1 (5 bases). This CDR3 region has 15 residues. V shed 1 base and J shed 5 bases, with 14 bases lying between them. Germline CDR1 and CDR2: SEHNR and FQNEAQ (reference sequence). The CDR3 nucleotides read TGTGCCAGCAGCTTAGGTGTGGCAGGGAGGTATGGCTACACCTTC. It is translated as CASSLGVAGRYGYTF.

The CDR3 loop is CASSEGLAGGSSYNEQFF. The CDR3 DNA is TGTGCCAGCAGCGAAGGACTAGCGGGGGGCTCCTCCTACAATGAGCAGTTCTTC. The chain joins TRBV9 to TRBJ2-1; 14 positions match TRBD2. The germline CDR1 and CDR2 sequences are SGDLS and YYNGEE. V trimming: 3 bases; J trimming: 0 bases; junction bases outside the gene matches: 5. The CDR3 has 18 amino acids.

CDR3 in amino acids: CASSQDFGGRNNSPLHF. CDR3 DNA sequence: TGTGCCAGCAGCCAAGATTTTGGGGGCAGGAACAATTCACCCCTCCACTTT. This chain uses TRBV3-1 (or the pseudogene TRBV3-2) with TRBJ1-6; tentative D call: TRBD1 (6 bases). Trimming removed 0 bases from V and 7 bases from J, with 16 bases in between. The germline CDR1 and CDR2 sequences are LGHDT and YNNKEL (reference sequence). This CDR3 region has 17 residues.

This clone showed up just once. The chain is built from TRBV7-3 and TRBJ2-1; D might be TRBD1 (5 bases). V gave up 5 bases and J gave up 2 bases, with 13 bases separating them. The CDR3 is 15 amino acids. Per the germline V gene, CDR1 is SGHTA and CDR2 is FQGTGA. CDR3: CASSIGTGAYNEQFF. In DNA, the CDR3 is TGTGCCAGCAGCATAGGAACAGGAGCCTACAATGAGCAGTTCTTC.

This clone was seen once. This chain connects TRBV6-5 to TRBJ1-1; no reliable D call. Germline CDR1 is MNHEY and CDR2 is SVGAGI. The V gene lost 5 bases and the J gene lost 7 bases, with 14 bases spanning the gap. This CDR3 spans 13 amino acids. The CDR3 bases are TGTGCCAGCAGTAGCGAGCAGGCCCTTGAAGCTTTCTTT. It translates to CASSSEQALEAFF.

This chain uses TRBV7-9 with TRBJ2-7, with a tentative D call TRBD1 (5 bases). The CDR3 loop spans 15 amino acids. In germline, CDR1 is SEHNR, CDR2 FQNEAQ (reference sequence). Trimming removed 5 bases at V and 0 bases at J, with 14 bases between. The CDR3 coding sequence is TGTGCCAGCAGCCGGGCCGTAGGGGACTCCTACGAGCAGTACTTC. Protein product: CASSRAVGDSYEQYF.

This sequence joins TRBV28 and TRBJ1-1; TRBD1 agrees at 9 bases. V was pared by 10 bases and J by 3 bases, with 6 bases of the junction left unmatched. Germline V CDR1 and CDR2: MDHEN, SYDVKM. The CDR3 has 13 residues. For the CDR3, the DNA is TGTGCCACCGGACAGGGGAGACACACTGAAGCTTTCTTT. This translates into CATGQGRHTEAFF.

The table lists this clone with a count of one. This chain connects TRBV20-1 to TRBJ1-2, with D possibly TRBD1 on 6 matching bases. V lost 3 bases to trimming and J lost 8 bases, with 13 bases between them. CDR3 length: 12 amino acids. Germline CDR1 is DFQATT and CDR2 is SNEGSKA (reference sequence). This CDR3 reads CSASPQGRGYTF. CDR3 bases: TGCAGTGCTAGTCCACAGGGCCGGGGCTACACCTTC.

This clone was observed once. The chain is built from TRBV3-1 (or the pseudogene TRBV3-2) and TRBJ2-7, with D perhaps TRBD1 (6 bases). Germline V gene lookup returns CDR1 LGHDT and CDR2 YNNKEL (reference sequence). V gave up 11 bases and J gave up 5 bases, with 16 bases separating them. The CDR3 is 12 amino acids. CDR3 coding DNA: TGTGCCGTAGGCCGGGACAAACACGAGCAGTACTTC. Translation: CAVGRDKHEQYF.

In DNA, the CDR3 is TGTGCCAGCAGCCGAGGGGTCCTCGCCTACGAGCAGTACTTC. It encodes CASSRGVLAYEQYF. V is TRBV6-2 or TRBV6-3 and J is TRBJ2-7; D tentatively reads TRBD1 or TRBD2 (5 bases each). V lost 6 bases and J lost 2, with 14 bases in between. CDR3 length: 14 amino acids. Per germline, CDR1 MNHEY and CDR2 SVGEGT.

The V call is TRBV10-2, the J call TRBJ1-4; 8 bases map to TRBD1. This CDR3 spans 15 amino acids. The V and J ends lost 6 bases and 5 bases, in that order; junction bases with no gene match: 8. CDR1 is WSHSY and CDR2 is SAAADI in the germline V gene. The CDR3 reads CASRGWDRRNEKLFF. The CDR3 DNA follows: TGCGCCAGCAGGGGTTGGGACAGGAGGAATGAAAAACTGTTTTTT.

This chain connects TRBV4-3 to TRBJ1-4; D uncertain. The CDR3 totals 18 residues. Looked up from germline, CDR1 is LGHNA and CDR2 is YSLEER. V lost 0 bases to trimming and J lost 0 bases, with 14 bases between them. The chain's CDR3 is CASSQDRGGFATNEKLFF. Here the CDR3 DNA reads TGCGCCAGCAGCCAAGATCGGGGAGGGTTTGCAACTAATGAAAAACTGTTTTTT.

This chain joins TRBV18 and TRBJ1-5, with D perhaps TRBD1 (5 bases). V was pared by 4 bases and J by 5 bases, with 12 bases between. CDR1 and CDR2 (germline): KGHSH, LQKENI. The CDR3 is 14 amino acids. The chain's CDR3 is CASSRQGDHQPQHF. The DNA for the CDR3 is TGTGCCAGCTCACGGCAGGGAGATCATCAGCCCCAGCATTTT.

The chain links TRBV19 to TRBJ1-1; D uncertain. Trimming took off 6 bases at V and 5 bases at J, with 22 bases between the two ends. The germline V gene encodes CDR1 LNHDA and CDR2 SQIVND (reference sequence). The length of the CDR3 is 16 residues. The CDR3, as DNA: TGTGCCAGTAGAAACCGGGCTCTCGCAGCCCCTACTGAAGCTTTCTTT. Amino acid sequence: CASRNRALAAPTEAFF.

The rearrangement links TRBV14 to TRBJ2-7; no clear D gene. From germline, CDR1 is SGHDN and CDR2 FVKESK. The V end lost 5 bases, the J end lost 4 bases, and 12 bases lay between the germline ends. The CDR3 runs to 13 residues. The CDR3 DNA is TGTGCCAGCAGCGGGGTAGGGATTTACGAGCAGTACTTC. Translation gives CASSGVGIYEQYF.

This clone appeared once. The chain carries TRBV13 and TRBJ2-3, with TRBD2 matching over 10 bases. The germline gives CDR1 PRHDT, CDR2 FYEKMQ (reference sequence). CDR3 length: 15 residues. Trimming took 4 bases from V and 2 from J; bases not matched to a gene: 3. CDR3 DNA: TGTGCCAGCAGCTCCGGGACTAGCGACACAGATACGCAGTATTTT. The encoded protein is CASSSGTSDTDTQYF. Complete variable domain (other parts from reference TRBV13 and TRBJ2-3): AAGVIQSPRHLIKEKRETATLKCYPIPRHDTVYWYQQGPGQDPQFLISFYEKMQSDKGSIPDRFSAQQFSDYHSELNMSSLELGDSALYFCASSSGTSDTDTQYFGPGTRLTVL.

V is TRBV9 and J is TRBJ2-2; 7 bases match TRBD1. CDR1 is SGDLS, CDR2 YYNGEE, per germline. The CDR3 spans 16 residues. Trimming took 4 bases from V and 2 from J; bases not matched to a gene: 8. Here the CDR3 DNA reads TGTGCCAGCAGCCCAGGGGGAATCGATAACACCGGGGAGCTGTTTTTT. Translated, it gives CASSPGGIDNTGELFF.

The CDR3 is CASRTSPAISYEQYF. The CDR3 region has the DNA TGTGCCAGCAGAACTTCCCCAGCGATTTCCTACGAGCAGTACTTC. The gene calls are TRBV28 and TRBJ2-7; D ambiguous. V was pared by 6 bases and J by 1 base, with 16 bases between. The CDR3 is made up of 15 amino acids. CDR1 is MDHEN and CDR2 is SYDVKM in the germline V gene. The full variable domain, in which reference TRBV28 and TRBJ2-7 provide the parts outside the CDR3, is DVKVTQSSRYLVKRTGEKVFLECVQDMDHENMFWYRQDPGLGLRLIYFSYDVKMKEKGDIPEGYSVSREKKERFSLILESASTNQTSMYLCASRTSPAISYEQYFGPGTRLTVT.

The chain combines TRBV4-1 with TRBJ1-1; no clear D gene. Germline V CDR1 and CDR2: MGHRA, YSYEKL. This CDR3 has 13 residues. Trimming removed 1 base at V and 4 bases at J, with 7 bases between. The CDR3 reads CASSQVRGTEAFF. The CDR3 DNA reads TGCGCCAGCAGCCAAGTTCGGGGCACTGAAGCTTTCTTT.

CDR3 nucleotides: TGTGCCACCAGCGAGGGCGGGAACTCTGGGGCCAACGTCCTGACTTTC. Protein product: CATSEGGNSGANVLTF. The gene calls are TRBV15 and TRBJ2-6; weak D call: TRBD2 (6 bases). Per germline, CDR1 LNHNV and CDR2 YYDKDF (reference sequence). V lost 5 bases and J 0 bases, leaving 11 bases between the germline ends. The length of the CDR3 is 16 residues.

CDR3 in DNA: TGTGCCAGCAGTCCTTTAGCGGAGGGCTACACCTTC. Translating it yields CASSPLAEGYTF. The rearrangement joins TRBV6-5 to TRBJ1-2; D gene unclear. Trimming stripped 5 bases from V and 8 bases from J, with 12 bases between. Germline lookup yields CDR1 MNHEY and CDR2 SVGAGI. CDR3 length equals 12 residues.

This clone was observed once. One end of the junction varies from germline; a read error may be responsible. This chain uses TRBV7-7 with TRBJ2-5; D assignment may be TRBD1 or TRBD2 (5 bases each). This CDR3 has 15 residues. Germline V gene sequence: CDR1 SSHAT, CDR2 FNYEAQ (reference sequence). The CDR3 nucleotides read TGTGCTAGCACACTTGGGACCCTCAGCGGAGAGACCCAGTACTTC. Its translation is CASTLGTLSGETQYF.

This clone was counted only a few times. The chain combines TRBV24-1 with TRBJ1-1; D call uncertain. V was shortened by 9 bases and J by 0 bases, with 16 bases between the two germline ends. The V gene's germline CDR1 is KGHDR and CDR2 SFDVKD. This CDR3 has 15 residues. The CDR3, as DNA: TGTGCCACCCTGGTACCAGCTACCTTGAACACTGAAGCTTTCTTT. Its protein product is CATLVPATLNTEAFF.